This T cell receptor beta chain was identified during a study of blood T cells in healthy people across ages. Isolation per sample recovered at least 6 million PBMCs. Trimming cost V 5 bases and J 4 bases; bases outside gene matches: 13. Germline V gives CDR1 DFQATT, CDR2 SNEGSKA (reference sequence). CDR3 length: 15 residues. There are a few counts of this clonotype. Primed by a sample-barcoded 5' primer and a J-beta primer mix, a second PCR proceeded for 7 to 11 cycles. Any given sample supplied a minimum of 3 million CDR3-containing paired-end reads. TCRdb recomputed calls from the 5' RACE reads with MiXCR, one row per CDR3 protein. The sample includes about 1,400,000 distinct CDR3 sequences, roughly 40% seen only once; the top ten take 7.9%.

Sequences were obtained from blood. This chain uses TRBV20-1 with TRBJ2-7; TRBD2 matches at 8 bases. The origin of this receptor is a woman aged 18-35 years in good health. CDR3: CSARGGASGQYEQYF. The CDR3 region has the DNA TGCAGTGCTCGAGGGGGGGCTAGCGGGCAGTACGAGCAGTACTTC.